This passage covers 24 T cell receptor beta chains from one sample sequenced in a study of PD-1 blockade in classical Hodgkin lymphoma. Clones were read by immunoSEQ multiplex PCR, and TCRdb kept only the in-frame ones, dropping some. The sample comprises 15,000 to 20,000 clones, around 80% of which are singletons, and approximately 2% rests with the top ten. Sample time point: cycle 4 day 1 (C4D1), after 5 to 7 weeks of nivolumab. Every one of the patients relapsed after autologous stem cell transplantation (brentuximab vedotin exposure was variable). Thawed PBMCs yielded CD4+ T cells through magnetic negative selection. The sequences come from CD4+ T cells from blood, collected before the fourth cycle of nivolumab. These TCRs come from a human donor with classical Hodgkin lymphoma.

The chain couples TRBV2 to TRBJ2-3; 10 bases agree with TRBD1. Germline V CDR1 and CDR2: SNHLY, FYNNEI. The CDR3 loop spans 19 amino acids. Trimming removed 1 base from V and 2 bases from J; junction bases left unmatched: 12. The CDR3 reads CASSEVDLRDRGITDTQYF. CDR3 DNA sequence: TGTGCCAGCAGTGAAGTCGATTTGAGGGACAGGGGAATCACAGATACGCAGTATTTT.

In its sample, this clone was seen a few times. The V call is TRBV18, the J call TRBJ2-7; TRBD2 is a possible D gene (6 bases). From germline, CDR1 is KGHSH and CDR2 LQKENI. Between the trimmed V and J ends, which lost 2 bases and 5 bases, there was a span of 16 bases. This CDR3 is built from 15 residues. The CDR3 is CASSPIGAGRNEQYF. CDR3 in DNA: TGTGCCAGCTCACCAATCGGGGCAGGGAGGAACGAGCAGTACTTC.

The J gene is TRBJ1-4, the V gene TRBV28; TRBD1 might be the D (5 bases). Germline CDR1 is MDHEN and CDR2 is SYDVKM. The length of the CDR3 is 14 residues. The ends were cut back, 8 bases at V and 0 bases at J, with 10 bases in the middle. Here the CDR3 reads CASEGLATNEKLFF. The CDR3 DNA follows: TGTGCCAGCGAGGGACTTGCAACTAATGAAAAACTGTTTTTT.

V gene TRBV18 combines with J gene TRBJ1-4; 9 bases are shared with TRBD1. J lost 7 bases, V lost 3 bases, and 3 bases had no gene match. The CDR3 loop spans 14 amino acids. Looked up from germline, CDR1 is KGHSH and CDR2 is LQKENI. CDR3 nucleotide sequence: TGTGCCAGCTCACCTGACAGGGGGGGTGAAAAACTGTTTTTT. Translating it yields CASSPDRGGEKLFF. The variable domain in full, completed from reference TRBV18 and TRBJ1-4, reads NAGVMQNPRHLVRRRGQEARLRCSPMKGHSHVYWYRQLPEEGLKFMVYLQKENIIDESGMPKERFSAEFPKEGPSILRIQQVVRGDSAAYFCASSPDRGGEKLFFGSGTQLSVL.

The chain is built from TRBV5-1 and TRBJ2-7; a weak D match, TRBD1 (6 bases). CDR3 length: 16 residues. The V end was cut by 4 bases, the J end by 3 bases, with 20 bases between. Germline CDR1 reads SGHRS; CDR2 reads YFSETQ. CDR3 region: CASSQRDTGRNYEQYF. CDR3 in DNA: TGCGCCAGCAGCCAACGGGATACAGGGAGAAACTACGAGCAGTACTTC.

This rearrangement joins TRBV5-6 to TRBJ1-5, with D possibly matching TRBD1 (6 bases). Germline V CDR1 and CDR2: SGHDT, YYEEEE. V lost 5 bases to trimming and J lost 3 bases, with 12 bases between them. The CDR3 loop spans 14 amino acids. CDR3 sequence reads: CASSRGGPNQPQHF. Here the CDR3 DNA reads TGTGCCAGCAGTCGGGGGGGCCCCAATCAGCCCCAGCATTTT.

This clone is deemed medium-sized. The chain has TRBV12-5 and TRBJ2-2, with D tentatively TRBD1 or TRBD2 (5 bases each). Between the trimmed V and J ends, which lost 6 bases and 2 bases, there was a span of 10 bases. The CDR3 covers 14 residues. Looked up from germline, CDR1 is LGHNT and CDR2 is FRNRAP. The CDR3 region is CASGSGTNTGELFF. In DNA, the CDR3 is TGTGCTAGTGGCTCAGGGACCAACACCGGGGAGCTGTTTTTT.

This sequence joins TRBV15 and TRBJ2-7; 9 bases align to TRBD2. Trimming at V came to 0 bases and at J to 7 bases, leaving 4 bases not matched to a gene. CDR3 size: 14 residues. Looked up from germline, CDR1 is LNHNV and CDR2 is YYDKDF (reference sequence). The CDR3 reads CATSRDLLAGEQYF. The DNA for the CDR3 is TGTGCCACCAGCAGAGATCTGCTAGCGGGGGAGCAGTACTTC.

This clone was seen more than once but under ten times. The rearrangement joins TRBV7-6 to TRBJ1-6; no reliable D call. This CDR3 comprises 15 residues. Trimming stripped 1 base from V and 7 bases from J, with 11 bases between. Germline CDR1 reads SGHVS; CDR2 reads FNYEAQ. The CDR3 sequence: CASSLGRQANSPLHF. CDR3 sequence (DNA): TGTGCCAGCAGCTTAGGACGGCAGGCCAATTCACCCCTCCACTTT. Full variable domain (remainder filled in from reference TRBV7-6 and TRBJ1-6): GAGVSQSPRYKVTKRGQDVALRCDPISGHVSLYWYRQALGQGPEFLTYFNYEAQQDKSGLPNDRFSAERPEGSISTLTIQRTEQRDSAMYRCASSLGRQANSPLHFGNGTRLTVT.

In DNA, the CDR3 is TGTGCCCCCGCCTATCGCCCCGAGACCCAGTACTTC. This sequence encodes CAPAYRPETQYF. The chain carries TRBV2 and TRBJ2-5; D call uncertain. Germline CDR1 and CDR2: SNHLY and FYNNEI. V lost 11 bases and J 5 bases, leaving 15 bases between the germline ends. The CDR3 runs 12 residues.

V is TRBV13 and J is TRBJ1-1; TRBD1 matches at 8 bases. Trimming took 5 bases from V and 0 from J; bases not matched to a gene: 5. The CDR3 runs 15 residues. Germline V gives CDR1 PRHDT, CDR2 FYEKMQ (reference sequence). The DNA for the CDR3 is TGTGCCAGCAGCCCCCGGACAGGGATGAACACTGAAGCTTTCTTT. As protein: CASSPRTGMNTEAFF.

The V and J genes are TRBV7-2 and TRBJ1-4; perhaps TRBD1 as D (6 bases). CDR1 and CDR2 (germline): SGHTA, FQGNSA. The CDR3 has 15 residues. The V and J ends lost 5 bases and 1 base respectively, with 11 bases between them. CDR3 bases: TGTGCCAGCAGCGCACTGGGACAAACTAATGAAAAACTGTTTTTT. It specifies CASSALGQTNEKLFF.

The count of this clone is one. This chain joins TRBV5-1 and TRBJ2-7; D is possibly TRBD1 (5 bases). This CDR3 has 13 residues. Germline CDR1 SGHRS, CDR2 YFSETQ. V was cut by 1 base and J by 7 bases, with 12 bases left in between. CDR3 residues: CASSLNPDREQYF. CDR3 nucleotide sequence: TGCGCCAGCAGCTTGAATCCCGACAGAGAGCAGTACTTC.

The chain carries TRBV11-2 and TRBJ2-7; 8 nucleotides align to TRBD1. This CDR3 has 15 residues. Germline assignment: CDR1 SGHAT and CDR2 FQNNGV. V lost 1 base, J lost 3 bases, and 5 bases stayed unmatched. This chain's CDR3 is CASSLGTGSIYEQYF. CDR3 DNA sequence: TGTGCCAGCAGCTTAGGGACAGGGTCCATCTACGAGCAGTACTTC. The whole variable domain, remainder taken from reference TRBV11-2 and TRBJ2-7, is EAGVAQSPRYKIIEKRQSVAFWCNPISGHATLYWYQQILGQGPKLLIQFQNNGVVDDSQLPKDRFSAERLKGVDSTLKIQPAKLEDSAVYLCASSLGTGSIYEQYFGPGTRLTVT.

The chain employs TRBV7-9 and TRBJ2-3; D remains unclear. V was clipped by 1 base and J by 2 bases, with 4 bases between them. This CDR3 contains 13 residues. Germline CDR1 and CDR2: SEHNR and FQNEAQ (reference sequence). This CDR3 reads CASSLGFTDTQYF. CDR3 sequence (DNA): TGTGCCAGCAGCTTAGGTTTCACAGATACGCAGTATTTT.

This clone was recorded once. V and J are TRBV6-1 and TRBJ2-5; the match to TRBD1 covers 9 bases. The CDR3 sequence is 16 residues long. Per germline, CDR1 MNHNS and CDR2 SASEGT. The ends lost 4 bases at V and 5 bases at J; junction bases unmatched: 11. CDR3 sequence reads: CASSAKTDRGGETQYF. CDR3 bases: TGTGCCAGCAGTGCAAAAACAGACAGGGGGGGGGAGACCCAGTACTTC.

V usage is TRBV29-1 and J usage is TRBJ1-2, with D unresolved. V lost 4 bases and J 6 bases, leaving 6 bases between the germline ends. Germline values: CDR1 SQVTM, CDR2 ANQGSEA. The length of the CDR3 is 10 residues. The CDR3 coding sequence is TGCAGCGTTGTGGGTAATGGCTACACCTTC. This encodes CSVVGNGYTF. Drawing the rest from reference TRBV29-1 and TRBJ1-2, the complete variable domain is SAVISQKPSRDICQRGTSLTIQCQVDSQVTMMFWYRQQPGQSLTLIATANQGSEATYESGFVIDKFPISRPNLTFSTLTVSNMSPEDSSIYLCSVVGNGYTFGSGTRLTVV.

The count of this clone is one. The chain carries TRBV5-1 and TRBJ2-3; D may be TRBD2 (5 bases). There are 13 residues in the CDR3. In germline, CDR1 is SGHRS, CDR2 YFSETQ. Trimming cost V 5 bases and J 8 bases, with 15 bases left between them. The CDR3 spells CASRSVLAGTQYF. The CDR3 DNA is TGCGCCAGCAGGTCCGTTCTAGCAGGTACGCAGTATTTT.

The chain carries TRBV30 and TRBJ2-3; D ambiguous. Germline CDR1 GTSNPN, CDR2 SVGIG (reference sequence). V gave up 5 bases and J gave up 3 bases, with 12 bases separating them. This CDR3 comprises 13 residues. The DNA for the CDR3 is TGTGCCTGGTCGGTGGCCTCAACAGATACGCAGTATTTT. Residues: CAWSVASTDTQYF.

Note on this clone: The sample carries other DNA sequences with the same CDR3. CDR3: CAWSRLQMTRYNEQFF. The CDR3 DNA is TGTGCCTGGAGTCGCCTTCAAATGACTCGCTATAATGAGCAGTTCTTC. The rearrangement links TRBV30 to TRBJ2-1; D is ambiguous. Per germline, CDR1 GTSNPN and CDR2 SVGIG (reference sequence). The germline V and J ends were trimmed by 2 bases and 7 bases, with 21 bases remaining between them. The CDR3 is 16 amino acids.

The chain is built from TRBV5-4 and TRBJ1-1, with 8 bases matching TRBD1. Germline CDR1 reads SGHNT; CDR2 reads YYREEE (reference sequence). The CDR3 is 15 residues long. Losses at the gene ends were 4 bases for V and 11 bases for J; bases not matched to a gene: 16. The CDR3 DNA reads TGTGCCAGCAGCACCCTGGACAGGGAGGGCTCTGGGGCTTTCTTT. Residues: CASSTLDREGSGAFF.

J is TRBJ1-1 and V is TRBV5-1, with D hard to call. CDR3 length: 13 residues. V was cut by 0 bases and J by 6 bases, with 9 bases left in between. Germline CDR1 and CDR2: SGHRS and YFSETQ. The CDR3, as DNA: TGCGCCAGCAGCTTGGGTCCGTCCGCTGAAGCTTTCTTT. The encoded protein is CASSLGPSAEAFF.

The chain uses TRBV25-1 and TRBJ2-7; the D is unclear. The CDR3 is 13 residues long. V dropped 4 bases and J dropped 1 base, with 8 bases sitting between them. Germline CDR1 and CDR2: MGHDK and SYGVNS. This chain's CDR3 is CASSAGGSYEQYF. The CDR3 region has the DNA TGTGCCAGCAGTGCTGGCGGATCCTACGAGCAGTACTTC.

This clone was detected a few times. The chain carries TRBV11-2 and TRBJ2-2; no definite D call. The CDR3 covers 15 residues. V shed 6 bases and J shed 5 bases, with 16 bases lying between them. Germline-derived CDR1 and CDR2 are SGHAT and FQNNGV. The chain's CDR3 is CASSLQSYGTGELFF. For the CDR3, the DNA is TGTGCCAGCAGTCTTCAGAGCTATGGGACCGGGGAGCTGTTTTTT.